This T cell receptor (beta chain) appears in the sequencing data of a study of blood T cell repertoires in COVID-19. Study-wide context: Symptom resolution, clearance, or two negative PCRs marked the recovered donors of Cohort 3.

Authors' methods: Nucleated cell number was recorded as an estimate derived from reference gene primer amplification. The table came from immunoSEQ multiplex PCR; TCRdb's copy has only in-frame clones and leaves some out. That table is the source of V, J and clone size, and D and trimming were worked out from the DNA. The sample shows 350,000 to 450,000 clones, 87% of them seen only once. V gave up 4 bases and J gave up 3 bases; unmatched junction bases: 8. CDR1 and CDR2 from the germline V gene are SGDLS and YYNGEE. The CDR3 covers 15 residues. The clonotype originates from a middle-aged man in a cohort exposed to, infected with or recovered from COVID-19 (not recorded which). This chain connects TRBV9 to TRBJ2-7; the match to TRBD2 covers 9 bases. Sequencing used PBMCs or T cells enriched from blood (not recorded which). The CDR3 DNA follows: TGTGCCAGCAGCCCCCGCGGTAGCGGGAGCTACGAGCAGTACTTC. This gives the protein CASSPRGSGSYEQYF.